This TCR beta chain emerged from a study of T cell responses to AZD1222 COVID-19 vaccine. The CDR3 is 16 residues long. V was trimmed by 1 base and J by 2 bases, leaving 13 bases between them. Germline-derived CDR1 and CDR2 are MGHDK and SYGVNS. Using immunoSEQ multiplex PCR, the repertoire was profiled, and TCRdb retains in-frame clones only, with some absent. This table has 150,000 to 200,000 clones, over 70% appearing once. The TCR comes from an adult in good health. V is TRBV25-1 and J is TRBJ2-3; D uncertain. The sequencing here drew on peripheral blood, taken on day 0 of MenACWY control vaccination. CDR3: CASSEFPTTTTDTQYF. CDR3 DNA sequence: TGTGCCAGCAGTGAATTCCCGACGACGACCACAGATACGCAGTATTTT. The variable domain in full, completed from reference TRBV25-1 and TRBJ2-3, reads EADIYQTPRYLVIGTGKKITLECSQTMGHDKMYWYQQDPGMELHLIHYSYGVNSTEKGDLSSESTVSRIRTEHFPLTLESARPSHTSQYLCASSEFPTTTTDTQYFGPGTRLTVL.